This section outlines one T cell receptor (beta chain) sequence together with its context. Its specificity is unknown. Its ends do not fully match the called genes, so a read error is possible. CDR1 and CDR2 (germline): SGHTA, FQGNSA. The CDR3 sequence is 13 residues long. These data come from a study of OX40 agonist ivuxolimab in advanced cancers. Findings and caveats of the study: Normalized T-cell clonal expansion was also low in a subset of nonresponders.

The repertoire was sequenced with immunoSEQ multiplex PCR; TCRdb's copy has only in-frame clones and lacks some. Of more than 60,000 clones listed, over 75% are singletons. The receptor comes from an adult with an advanced solid tumor such as melanoma, head and neck, liver or kidney cancer. The input for sequencing was CD4+ or CD8+ T cells sorted from blood, taken in a trial of the OX40 agonist ivuxolimab. This chain joins TRBV7-2 and TRBJ2-7; D not resolved. The CDR3 nucleotides are TGTGCCAGCAGCGTAGCCCAGCGAAACGAGCAGTACTTC. This translates into CASSVAQRNEQYF.